Presented here are 16 T cell receptor beta chains from one specimen sequenced in a study of T cells after yellow fever vaccination. TCRdb analysed the 5' RACE reads with MiXCR anew, one entry per CDR3 protein. The table has about 220,000 distinct CDR3 sequences, approximately 3% seen once. Source: CD4+ T cells sorted from PBMCs, taken 10 days after the yellow fever booster vaccination. These TCRs come from a man aged 18 to 29 who received the YFV17D yellow fever vaccine.

The sample holds a few counts of this clonotype. A much larger clone lies a single base off, so this may be a read error. The V and J genes are TRBV4-3 and TRBJ1-6, with D perhaps matching TRBD1 (5 bases). This CDR3 is built from 16 residues. CDR1 and CDR2 (germline): LGHNA, YSLEER. Between the trimmed V and J ends, which lost 2 bases and 8 bases, there was a span of 16 bases. The CDR3 sequence is CASSQIPGPRDSPLHF. CDR3 in DNA: TGCGCCAGCAGCCAAATTCCGGGGCCAAGGGATTCACCCCTCCACTTT.

In its sample, this clonotype was seen many times. The chain employs TRBV7-3 and TRBJ1-1, with 7 bases that match TRBD1. The germline V gene has CDR1 SGHTA and CDR2 FQGTGA. Losses at the gene ends were 5 bases for V and 9 bases for J; bases not matched to a gene: 6. This CDR3 is 12 amino acids long. This chain's CDR3 is CASSPQGGQAFF. The CDR3 coding sequence is TGTGCCAGCAGCCCCCAGGGGGGTCAAGCTTTCTTT.

This clonotype was recorded a few times. This chain joins TRBV29-1 and TRBJ1-4; D not certain. Trimming cost V 5 bases and J 5 bases, with 12 bases left between them. Germline-derived CDR1 and CDR2 are SQVTM and ANQGSEA. The CDR3 is made up of 13 amino acids. The CDR3 loop reads CSVSDAGNEKLFF. CDR3 nucleotide sequence: TGCAGCGTTTCGGACGCGGGGAATGAAAAACTGTTTTTT.

A few counts support this clonotype. The genes are TRBV29-1 and TRBJ1-5; maybe TRBD1 (6 bases). Trimming pared 7 bases from V and 6 bases from J, leaving 16 bases between. This CDR3 has 13 amino acids. Per germline, CDR1 SQVTM and CDR2 ANQGSEA. CDR3 sequence: CSALQGLGQPQHF. DNA of the CDR3: TGCAGCGCACTACAGGGTTTGGGTCAGCCCCAGCATTTT.

This clonotype came up many times. CDR3 DNA sequence: TGCGCCAGCAGCTTGGCCGGTGCCGGGCTAAGTGAAAAACTGTTTTTT. Protein product: CASSLAGAGLSEKLFF. The chain is built from TRBV5-1 and TRBJ1-4; no firm D call. This CDR3 has 16 residues. From germline, CDR1 is SGHRS and CDR2 YFSETQ. The V end was cut by 0 bases, the J end by 7 bases, with 16 bases between.

The V and J genes are TRBV5-6 and TRBJ1-5, with D possibly being TRBD1 (5 bases). CDR3 length equals 14 residues. V shed 0 bases and J shed 7 bases, with 11 bases lying between them. Looked up from germline, CDR1 is SGHDT and CDR2 is YYEEEE. CDR3 protein: CASSLAGPGQPQHF. DNA for the CDR3: TGTGCCAGCAGCTTGGCAGGGCCGGGGCAGCCCCAGCATTTT.

This clonotype was recorded at least ten times. The chain recombines TRBV5-1 with TRBJ1-6; D is perhaps TRBD1 (6 bases). Trimming pared 4 bases from V and 4 bases from J, leaving 15 bases between. The CDR3 has 16 residues. The germline gives CDR1 SGHRS, CDR2 YFSETQ. The CDR3 spells CASSPGGSEYNSPLHF. The CDR3 DNA is TGCGCCAGCAGCCCGGGGGGCTCTGAATATAATTCACCCCTCCACTTT.

This clonotype showed up many times. The CDR3 loop is CASSQAFENTGELFF. CDR3 DNA sequence: TGCGCCAGCAGCCAAGCTTTTGAGAACACCGGGGAGCTGTTTTTT. The V call is TRBV4-1, the J call TRBJ2-2; no reliable D call. Germline V gene data show CDR1 as MGHRA and CDR2 as YSYEKL. The CDR3 contains 15 residues. V was shortened by 1 base and J by 1 base, with 7 bases between the two germline ends.

The V and J genes are TRBV12-3 or TRBV12-4 and TRBJ1-1; D perhaps matches TRBD1 (6 bases). CDR3 length: 14 amino acids. Trimming pared 7 bases from V and 5 bases from J, leaving 17 bases between. The CDR3, as DNA: TGTGCCAGCACTATTCGGGACACTGGGACTGAAGCTTTCTTT. Residues: CASTIRDTGTEAFF.

The chain links TRBV28 to TRBJ1-2; D unresolved. The CDR3 is 13 residues long. Germline V lookup: CDR1 MDHEN, CDR2 SYDVKM. Trimming stripped 5 bases from V and 3 bases from J, with 10 bases between. The CDR3 DNA follows: TGTGCCAGCAGTCCCCCTGTGGACTATGGCTACACCTTC. Its translation: CASSPPVDYGYTF.

This clonotype has at least ten counts. The chain combines TRBV7-2 with TRBJ1-2; D is unresolved. V dropped 3 bases and J dropped 4 bases, with 12 bases sitting between them. The germline V gene has CDR1 SGHTA and CDR2 FQGNSA. This CDR3 region has 14 residues. CDR3 bases: TGTGCCAGCAGCTTCCGCGATCCCTTCTATGGCTACACCTTC. Protein sequence: CASSFRDPFYGYTF.

This clonotype came up many times. This chain links TRBV11-2 with TRBJ2-1; 8 bases map to TRBD2. Germline V gene data show CDR1 as SGHAT and CDR2 as FQNNGV. This CDR3 has 16 amino acids. After removal of 5 bases from V and 4 bases from J, the junction contained 10 bases not matched to a gene. DNA of the CDR3: TGTGCCAGCAGCCCCCGAGCGGGGGTAAATTACAATGAGCAGTTCTTC. It codes for CASSPRAGVNYNEQFF.

This clonotype was seen ten or more times. This chain connects TRBV20-1 to TRBJ2-7; D may match TRBD1 or TRBD2 (5 bases each). V shed 3 bases and J shed 5 bases, with 23 bases lying between them. Per germline, CDR1 DFQATT and CDR2 SNEGSKA (reference sequence). There are 16 residues in the CDR3. CDR3: CSARGDRFFTPHEQYF. For the CDR3, the DNA is TGCAGTGCTAGGGGGGATCGGTTTTTTACCCCCCACGAGCAGTACTTC.

This clonotype was detected ten times or more. V and J are TRBV28 and TRBJ2-4, with unresolved D. This CDR3 comprises 11 residues. V was clipped by 3 bases and J by 9 bases, with 6 bases between them. From germline, CDR1 is MDHEN and CDR2 SYDVKM. The CDR3 bases are TGTGCCAGCAGTTTCAGAGGCATTCAGTACTTC. Protein sequence: CASSFRGIQYF.

This clonotype appeared many times. The chain employs TRBV6-6 and TRBJ2-2; 7 nucleotides align to TRBD1. The CDR3 length is 16 residues. The germline V gene encodes CDR1 MNHNY and CDR2 SVGAGI (reference sequence). Trimming took 1 base from V and 4 from J; bases not matched to a gene: 6. CDR3 amino acids: CASSYLTGQITGELFF. The DNA of the CDR3 is TGTGCCAGCAGTTACTTAACGGGACAGATCACCGGGGAGCTGTTTTTT.

A few counts support this clonotype. The chain recombines TRBV12-3 or TRBV12-4 with TRBJ2-7; 9 nucleotides agree with TRBD1. The CDR3 is made up of 13 amino acids. The ends lost 6 bases at V and 5 bases at J; junction bases unmatched: 5. The CDR3, as DNA: TGTGCCAGCAGAGGGACAGGGAGGAACGAGCAGTACTTC. This codes for CASRGTGRNEQYF.